This T cell receptor (beta chain) stems from a study of blood T cell repertoires in COVID-19. Source study methods: Estimates of nucleated cell counts were drawn from the amplification of reference gene primers. Assay used: immunoSEQ multiplex PCR; TCRdb lists only in-frame clones, some missing. The D gene and trimming were derived from the DNA, and the V and J assignments and clone size from that table. In the table there are approximately 250,000 clones, roughly nine tenths of which are singletons. CDR3 length: 15 residues. From germline, CDR1 is SGHRS and CDR2 YFSETQ. The germline V and J ends were trimmed by 3 bases and 3 bases, with 15 bases remaining between them. In this sample, this clone turned up a few times.

Sequencing was done on a sample of peripheral blood. The chain couples TRBV5-1 to TRBJ1-1; D is unresolved. The TCR sequence derives from a man aged 35 to 55 with active or convalescent COVID-19. CDR3 amino acids: CASSSGPGIHTEAFF. As DNA, the CDR3 is TGCGCCAGCAGCTCAGGCCCCGGGATACACACTGAAGCTTTCTTT.